The 21 T cell receptor beta chains below come from one sample, sequenced in a study of cytomegalovirus exposure and HLA in healthy donors. Primers included in the PCR were 60 Vbeta and 13 Jbeta primers. Profiling relied on immunoSEQ multiplex PCR, and the TCRdb table lists in-frame clones only, not all of them. The sample yields some 180,000 clones, roughly four fifths seen once. The sample comprised PBMCs. Receptors originate from a man aged 40-50 years in good health and CMV-seropositive.

The chain joins TRBV7-9 to TRBJ1-1, with a weak D call TRBD1 (5 bases). CDR1 and CDR2 from the germline V gene are SEHNR and FQNEAQ (reference sequence). This CDR3 has 14 residues. V was clipped by 1 base and J by 3 bases, with 9 bases between them. CDR3 protein: CASSLDPGDTEAFF. The CDR3, as DNA: TGTGCCAGCAGCTTAGATCCGGGGGACACTGAAGCTTTCTTT.

Regarding this clone: A read error may account for a junction end that differs from germline. This same CDR3 is encoded by further DNA sequences in the sample. J is TRBJ1-1 and V is TRBV15; weak D call: TRBD1 (5 bases). Looked up from germline, CDR1 is LNHNV and CDR2 is YYDKDF (reference sequence). The length of the CDR3 is 17 residues. In DNA form, the CDR3 reads TGTGCCACCAGCAGAGATGGGTGGCAGGGTAGGAACACTGAGGCTTTCTTT. Translation: CATSRDGWQGRNTEAFF.

The chain carries TRBV6-6 and TRBJ1-2; D not certain. The CDR3 totals 14 residues. With 4 bases removed from V and 4 bases from J, the gap between germline ends came to 13 bases. The germline gives CDR1 MNHNY, CDR2 SVGAGI (reference sequence). The CDR3 reads CASSWGESSYGYTF. In nucleotides, the CDR3 is TGTGCCAGCAGTTGGGGAGAAAGTTCCTATGGCTACACCTTC.

The gene calls are TRBV18 and TRBJ2-5, with 10 nucleotides matching TRBD1. From germline, CDR1 is KGHSH and CDR2 LQKENI. V lost 0 bases to trimming and J lost 5 bases; unmatched junction nucleotides: 9. This CDR3 spans 17 amino acids. DNA of the CDR3: TGTGCCAGCTCACCACCTGAGACAGGGGGCGGTTTGGAGACCCAGTACTTC. As protein: CASSPPETGGGLETQYF.

This clone was seen more than once but under ten times. This sample includes further DNA sequences coding for the same CDR3. V is TRBV18 and J is TRBJ2-7; 9 bases are shared with TRBD1. The trim removed 2 bases at V and 3 bases at J, leaving 5 bases unmatched. There are 15 residues in the CDR3. Germline assignment: CDR1 KGHSH and CDR2 LQKENI. The CDR3 DNA reads as TGTGCCAGCTCACCAAGACAGGGGGGAGTCTACGAGCAGTACTTC. Its protein product is CASSPRQGGVYEQYF.

This clone was picked up a small number of times. The chain couples TRBV27 to TRBJ2-7; 7 nucleotides match TRBD2. The CDR3 runs 15 residues. Losses at the gene ends were 4 bases for V and 3 bases for J; bases not matched to a gene: 9. Germline CDR1 is MNHEY and CDR2 is SMNVEV (reference sequence). The CDR3 loop reads CASSSPSSGLYEQYF. The DNA for the CDR3 is TGTGCCAGCAGTTCCCCCTCTAGCGGTCTCTACGAGCAGTACTTC.

This chain connects TRBV4-2 to TRBJ1-6; D is uncertain. Germline V gene sequence: CDR1 LGHNA, CDR2 YNFKEQ. Deletions cut 5 bases from V and 10 bases from J, with 9 bases between. There are 12 residues in the CDR3. CDR3 sequence: CASSSLESPLHF. As DNA, the CDR3 is TGTGCCAGCAGCTCATTAGAATCACCCCTCCACTTT.

The chain combines TRBV7-6 with TRBJ2-7; 8 bases agree with TRBD2. Germline assignment: CDR1 SGHVS and CDR2 FNYEAQ. The CDR3 spans 15 residues. Trimming at V came to 2 bases and at J to 1 base, leaving 4 bases not matched to a gene. The DNA for the CDR3 is TGTGCCAGCAGCTTAACGCTAGCGGGTTCCTACGAGCAGTACTTC. Amino acid sequence: CASSLTLAGSYEQYF.

The rearrangement uses TRBV6-5 and TRBJ1-2; D unclear. Trimming left V 3 bases short and J 0 bases short, with 8 bases between. Per germline, CDR1 MNHEY and CDR2 SVGAGI. This CDR3 is 14 amino acids long. CDR3 region: CASSYWQTNYGYTF. Here the CDR3 DNA reads TGTGCCAGCAGTTATTGGCAGACTAACTATGGCTACACCTTC.

This clone appeared a few times. V and J are TRBV28 and TRBJ1-1, with D perhaps TRBD1 (6 bases). Trimming pared 8 bases from V and 3 bases from J, leaving 13 bases between. CDR1 is MDHEN, CDR2 SYDVKM, per germline. This CDR3 has 13 amino acids. The CDR3 DNA reads as TGTGCCAGCGGGGGCTTCGGGGACACTGAAGCTTTCTTT. Its translation: CASGGFGDTEAFF.

The chain carries TRBV15 and TRBJ1-1; D is perhaps TRBD1 (6 bases). V shed 5 bases and J shed 1 base, with 8 bases lying between them. Germline CDR1 LNHNV, CDR2 YYDKDF (reference sequence). The CDR3 is made up of 13 amino acids. DNA for the CDR3: TGTGCCACCAGCCGACAGGAGAACACTGAAGCTTTCTTT. It is translated as CATSRQENTEAFF.

The chain joins TRBV10-2 to TRBJ2-7; 8 bases are a match to TRBD2. Per germline, CDR1 WSHSY and CDR2 SAAADI. The CDR3 is made up of 13 amino acids. With 4 bases clipped from V and 5 bases from J, the junction kept 4 bases outside the gene matches. CDR3 in amino acids: CASSAGRGNEQYF. As DNA, the CDR3 is TGCGCCAGCAGTGCCGGGAGGGGCAACGAGCAGTACTTC.

V and J are TRBV6-1 and TRBJ1-2; unclear D gene. The CDR3 is made up of 14 amino acids. V lost 4 bases and J lost 2, with 11 bases in between. CDR1 is MNHNS and CDR2 is SASEGT in the germline V gene. Here the CDR3 reads CASSASAANYGYTF. CDR3 nucleotides: TGTGCCAGCAGTGCTAGCGCAGCAAACTATGGCTACACCTTC.

The rearrangement joins TRBV19 to TRBJ2-3; TRBD2 matches at 9 bases. The CDR3 loop spans 15 amino acids. Trimming cost V 5 bases and J 1 base; bases outside gene matches: 4. Looked up from germline, CDR1 is LNHDA and CDR2 is SQIVND (reference sequence). The CDR3 DNA reads as TGTGCCAGTAGTTCCTTAGCGGGGGGCACAGATACGCAGTATTTT. Amino acid sequence: CASSSLAGGTDTQYF. The complete variable domain, with remaining parts taken from reference TRBV19 and TRBJ2-3, reads DGGITQSPKYLFRKEGQNVTLSCEQNLNHDAMYWYRQDPGQGLRLIYYSQIVNDFQKGDIAEGYSVSREKKESFPLTVTSAQKNPTAFYLCASSSLAGGTDTQYFGPGTRLTVL.

This chain joins TRBV6-5 and TRBJ1-5; the D gene is possibly TRBD1 (5 bases). Trimming took 2 bases from V and 3 from J, leaving 8 bases between them. CDR1 is MNHEY and CDR2 is SVGAGI in the germline V gene. This CDR3 is built from 14 residues. The CDR3 DNA reads as TGTGCCAGCAGTTACAACAGGAACAATCAGCCCCAGCATTTT. Translated: CASSYNRNNQPQHF.

The chain links TRBV7-2 to TRBJ1-1; no firm D call. Trimming pared 1 base from V and 5 bases from J, leaving 8 bases between. Per the germline V gene, CDR1 is SGHTA and CDR2 is FQGNSA. This CDR3 spans 13 amino acids. The CDR3 sequence: CASSLGKQTEAFF. Here the CDR3 DNA reads TGTGCCAGCAGCTTAGGCAAACAGACTGAAGCTTTCTTT.

The V call is TRBV25-1, the J call TRBJ1-4; the D is unclear. This CDR3 is built from 12 residues. Germline V gives CDR1 MGHDK, CDR2 SYGVNS. The ends were cut back, 6 bases at V and 7 bases at J, with 9 bases in the middle. In DNA form, the CDR3 reads TGTGCCAGCAGAAGATCAGGTGAAAAACTGTTTTTT. It encodes CASRRSGEKLFF.

The chain joins TRBV30 to TRBJ2-6; 7 bases align to TRBD2. The CDR3 consists of 15 residues. CDR1 and CDR2 from the germline V gene are GTSNPN and SVGIG (reference sequence). J was trimmed by 2 bases and V by 8 bases; bases with no gene match: 9. The CDR3 here is CATARGGAGANVLTF. The CDR3 coding sequence is TGTGCCACAGCGCGTGGGGGGGCTGGGGCCAACGTCCTGACTTTC. Based on the CDR3 plus reference TRBV30 and TRBJ2-6, the full variable domain is SQTIHQWPATLVQPVGSPLSLECTVEGTSNPNLYWYRQAAGRGLQLLFYSVGIGQISSEVPQNLSASRPQDRQFILSSKKLLLSDSGFYLCATARGGAGANVLTFGAGSRLTVL.

The V and J genes are TRBV2 and TRBJ1-2; 8 nucleotides agree with TRBD1. This CDR3 has 14 amino acids. Germline CDR1 SNHLY, CDR2 FYNNEI. Trimming at V came to 7 bases and at J to 2 bases, leaving 6 bases not matched to a gene. CDR3 nucleotides: TGTGCCAGCACGAGACAGGGGATCAACTATGGCTACACCTTC. Amino acids: CASTRQGINYGYTF.

The chain links TRBV6-6 to TRBJ2-1; maybe TRBD1 (5 bases). CDR3 length: 14 amino acids. V lost 5 bases to trimming and J lost 4 bases, with 12 bases between them. CDR1 MNHNY and CDR2 SVGAGI come from the germline V gene (reference sequence). CDR3 DNA: TGTGCCAGCAGTCCCACTCGACAGTACAATGAGCAGTTCTTC. As protein: CASSPTRQYNEQFF.

V usage is TRBV15 and J usage is TRBJ2-1; D is perhaps TRBD2 (6 bases). Germline values: CDR1 LNHNV, CDR2 YYDKDF (reference sequence). Between the trimmed V and J ends, which lost 0 bases and 0 bases, there was a span of 9 bases. The CDR3 totals 16 residues. The CDR3 loop is CATSRERDSSYNEQFF. The CDR3 bases are TGTGCCACCAGCAGAGAAAGGGACTCCTCCTACAATGAGCAGTTCTTC.